The 19 T cell receptor beta chains below were found in one sample sequenced in a study of T cell responses to AZD1222 COVID-19 vaccine. TCRdb's table, derived via immunoSEQ multiplex PCR, lists solely in-frame clones and lacks some. The sample contains tens of thousands of clones, about 90% of which appear only once. The sample consisted of peripheral blood, taken 28 days after the second AZD1222 dose. The receptor set was obtained from an adult who received the AZD1222 COVID-19 vaccine.

V gene TRBV6-5 combines with J gene TRBJ2-1, with D perhaps TRBD1 (6 bases). CDR1 MNHEY and CDR2 SVGAGI come from the germline V gene. Trimming removed 6 bases from V and 9 bases from J, with 12 bases in between. This CDR3 contains 12 residues. In DNA form, the CDR3 reads TGTGCCAGCAGGGACCCAGGGGTTGAGCAGTTCTTC. It translates to CASRDPGVEQFF.

CDR3 protein: CASDGGGKTEAFF. The CDR3 nucleotides are TGTGCCAGCGATGGTGGGGGTAAGACTGAAGCTTTCTTT. This chain links TRBV12-3 or TRBV12-4 with TRBJ1-1; possibly TRBD1 for D (5 bases). This CDR3 spans 13 amino acids. With 8 bases removed from V and 5 bases from J, the gap between germline ends came to 15 bases.

The J gene is TRBJ2-1, the V gene TRBV11-2, with a possible D match to TRBD1 (6 bases). The CDR3 contains 12 residues. Germline V gene data show CDR1 as SGHAT and CDR2 as FQNNGV. V lost 6 bases to trimming and J lost 7 bases, with 10 bases between them. CDR3 coding DNA: TGTGCCAGCAGAGGCAGGGGTAATGAGCAGTTCTTC. Its translation is CASRGRGNEQFF.

This clone was recorded only once. The J gene is TRBJ1-1, the V gene TRBV24-1, with 8 positions matching TRBD1. V lost 4 bases and J lost 4; bases outside the gene matches: 7. The CDR3 contains 15 residues. Germline V gives CDR1 KGHDR, CDR2 SFDVKD. The CDR3, as DNA: TGTGCCACCAGTGACCCCGAAACAGGGGGCACTGAAGCTTTCTTT. Amino acids: CATSDPETGGTEAFF.

V usage is TRBV27 and J usage is TRBJ1-6; no clear D gene. Per germline, CDR1 MNHEY and CDR2 SMNVEV (reference sequence). The CDR3 sequence is 13 residues long. Trimming pared 11 bases from V and 0 bases from J, leaving 8 bases between. CDR3 nucleotide sequence: TGTGCCTCACAATCCTCCTATAATTCACCCCTCCACTTT. This encodes CASQSSYNSPLHF.

The CDR3 here is CASSRQGSGETQYF. The CDR3 coding sequence is TGTGCCAGCAGCCGACAGGGATCGGGAGAGACCCAGTACTTC. The chain uses TRBV3-1 (or the pseudogene TRBV3-2) and TRBJ2-5; TRBD1 aligns across 7 bases. CDR1 and CDR2 (germline): LGHDT, YNNKEL (reference sequence). Trimming removed 4 bases from V and 4 bases from J; junction bases left unmatched: 6. This CDR3 has 14 residues.

The chain couples TRBV15 to TRBJ1-1, with unresolved D. CDR1 LNHNV and CDR2 YYDKDF come from the germline V gene (reference sequence). With 0 bases removed from V and 1 base from J, the gap between germline ends came to 3 bases. CDR3 size: 13 residues. CDR3 sequence (DNA): TGTGCCACCAGCAGAGAGCCGAACACTGAAGCTTTCTTT. This encodes CATSREPNTEAFF.

The chain joins TRBV28 to TRBJ2-1; 7 bases line up with TRBD2. The V gene's germline CDR1 is MDHEN and CDR2 SYDVKM. The ends lost 6 bases at V and 6 bases at J; junction bases unmatched: 8. The CDR3 consists of 14 residues. DNA for the CDR3: TGTGCCAGCAGGCTCCTACTAGCGATCAATGAGCAGTTCTTC. This gives the protein CASRLLLAINEQFF.

V usage is TRBV6-4 and J usage is TRBJ2-2; a weak D match, TRBD2 (5 bases). This CDR3 comprises 13 residues. V lost 10 bases to trimming and J lost 7 bases, with 16 bases between them. CDR1 MRHNA and CDR2 SNTAGT come from the germline V gene. The CDR3 DNA reads as TGTGCCATCCTTGGTCCCGAGGGCGGGGAGCTGTTTTTT. It yields the protein CAILGPEGGELFF.

CDR3 region: CASTSIAAGEEYF. As DNA, the CDR3 is TGTGCCAGCACCTCGATTGCAGCGGGGGAGGAGTACTTC. The rearrangement links TRBV12-3 or TRBV12-4 to TRBJ2-5, with TRBD2 identical over 8 bases. The trim removed 7 bases at V and 12 bases at J, leaving 13 bases unmatched. CDR3 length equals 13 residues.

V gene TRBV6-6 combines with J gene TRBJ2-5; 9 bases match TRBD1. The germline gives CDR1 MNHNY, CDR2 SVGAGI (reference sequence). The CDR3 sequence is 14 residues long. J gave up 5 bases and V 5 bases, and 6 bases lay outside the gene matches. Here the CDR3 reads CASSTGTGRETQYF. In nucleotides, the CDR3 is TGTGCCAGCAGTACCGGGACAGGGCGGGAGACCCAGTACTTC.

The chain recombines TRBV28 with TRBJ1-2; 7 bases align to TRBD1. This CDR3 contains 16 residues. Trimming removed 2 bases from V and 4 bases from J; junction bases left unmatched: 10. Germline CDR1 MDHEN, CDR2 SYDVKM. CDR3 sequence reads: CASSLPGQPLAYGYTF. Here the CDR3 DNA reads TGTGCCAGCAGTTTACCGGGACAGCCCTTGGCCTATGGCTACACCTTC.

J is TRBJ2-1 and V is TRBV4-1, with D hard to call. The germline V gene has CDR1 MGHRA and CDR2 YSYEKL. This CDR3 region has 13 residues. V was pared by 3 bases and J by 8 bases, with 11 bases between. CDR3 protein: CASSHSGWDEQFF. The CDR3 DNA reads TGCGCCAGCAGCCACTCGGGCTGGGATGAGCAGTTCTTC.

The V call is TRBV9, the J call TRBJ2-2; a possible D gene is TRBD2 (5 bases). Germline V lookup: CDR1 SGDLS, CDR2 YYNGEE. CDR3 length equals 16 residues. Trimming took off 0 bases at V and 6 bases at J, with 15 bases between the two ends. CDR3 sequence reads: CASSVGGSPHAGELFF. The DNA of the CDR3 is TGTGCCAGCAGCGTAGGAGGGTCGCCCCACGCCGGGGAGCTGTTTTTT.

The rearrangement joins TRBV14 to TRBJ1-6; 9 positions agree with TRBD1. The germline CDR1 and CDR2 sequences are SGHDN and FVKESK. J was trimmed by 9 bases and V by 1 base; bases with no gene match: 4. The CDR3 runs 15 residues. The CDR3 reads CASSQVGTGSSPLHF. The CDR3, as DNA: TGTGCCAGCAGCCAAGTGGGGACAGGGTCTTCACCCCTCCACTTT.

The chain combines TRBV28 with TRBJ2-7; D is unresolved. The CDR3 contains 12 residues. Trimming took 1 base from V and 4 from J, leaving 5 bases between them. Germline V gene lookup returns CDR1 MDHEN and CDR2 SYDVKM. DNA of the CDR3: TGTGCCAGCAGTTTATCCGGGTACGAGCAGTACTTC. As protein: CASSLSGYEQYF.

This clone is a singleton in its sample. The CDR3 DNA sequence: TGTGCCAGCAGCTTGAACAGGGATGGTGGCTACACCTTC. Translating it yields CASSLNRDGGYTF. The chain employs TRBV11-2 and TRBJ1-2; D is perhaps TRBD1 (6 bases). Germline CDR1 is SGHAT and CDR2 is FQNNGV. This CDR3 region has 13 residues. V gave up 3 bases and J gave up 7 bases, with 12 bases separating them.

The chain couples TRBV18 to TRBJ2-3; perhaps TRBD1 as D (5 bases). Trimming took 4 bases from V and 2 from J, leaving 10 bases between them. Germline values: CDR1 KGHSH, CDR2 LQKENI. The CDR3 is 14 residues long. In DNA form, the CDR3 reads TGTGCCAGCTCACAAGGGGCTTTCACAGATACGCAGTATTTT. Protein product: CASSQGAFTDTQYF.

CDR3 loop: CASSLVGDVAQHF. In nucleotides, the CDR3 is TGTGCCAGCAGCTTAGTAGGCGACGTGGCCCAGCATTTT. V is TRBV7-9 and J is TRBJ1-5; no firm D call. Trimming stripped 1 base from V and 11 bases from J, with 12 bases between. Germline V gene data show CDR1 as SEHNR and CDR2 as FQNEAQ (reference sequence). The CDR3 runs 13 residues.